This TCR beta chain was identified in a study of T cells after yellow fever vaccination. J was trimmed by 4 bases and V by 1 base; bases with no gene match: 16. This CDR3 region has 21 residues. Germline V gene sequence: CDR1 MGHRA, CDR2 YSYEKL. This clonotype appeared a few times. TCRdb itself ran the 5' RACE reads through MiXCR, one entry per CDR3 protein. The data hold approximately 250,000 distinct CDR3 sequences, with 5.2% observed a single time. This receptor was identified in a man aged 18 to 30 who received the YFV17D yellow fever vaccine. The sequences come from CD4+ T cells sorted from PBMCs, collected on the day of the yellow fever booster vaccination. The rearrangement links TRBV4-1 to TRBJ2-6; 10 nucleotides line up with TRBD2. CDR3 loop: CASSQAFRGSGGPPGANVLTF. The CDR3 region has the DNA TGCGCCAGCAGCCAAGCTTTCCGTGGTAGCGGGGGGCCTCCCGGGGCCAACGTCCTGACTTTC.